The entry below gives a single T cell receptor (beta chain) sequence along with its context. This entry belongs to a study of T cell changes during pregnancy in multiple sclerosis. Some clones are missing from TCRdb's copy, which holds only in-frame ones; the method was immunoSEQ multiplex PCR. In the table there are some 64,000 clones, 90% of which are singletons. V dropped 1 base and J dropped 5; count of bases not matched to a gene: 4. The germline CDR1 and CDR2 sequences are MNHNS and SASEGT. The CDR3 has 15 residues. The source is a female donor in good health, enrolled as a control in a pregnancy study. The sample in question was peripheral blood, obtained in the first trimester of pregnancy. The V and J genes are TRBV6-1 and TRBJ2-2, with 7 bases aligning to TRBD2. CDR3 sequence (DNA): TGTGCCAGCAGTGAAGAAGAGGGAGGGACCGGGGAGCTGTTTTTT. Its protein product is CASSEEEGGTGELFF.